This T cell receptor (beta chain) was captured by sequencing in a study of blood T cell repertoires in COVID-19. The method was immunoSEQ multiplex PCR; TCRdb's version includes in-frame clones alone and lacks a portion of them. The sample lists about 300,000 clones, just under 90% seen once, with roughly 6.3% in the top ten. Sequencing input: peripheral blood. This sequence was found in a woman in her forties or fifties with COVID-19, enrolled during active disease.

The DNA of the CDR3 is TGTGCTAGTGGCCGAGGGACTAGCGGGAGCTACGAGCAGTACTTC. As protein: CASGRGTSGSYEQYF. This chain connects TRBV12-5 to TRBJ2-7; 14 bases match TRBD2. Trimming took 6 bases from V and 3 from J; bases not matched to a gene: 4. The germline gives CDR1 LGHNT, CDR2 FRNRAP. The CDR3 extends over 15 amino acids.